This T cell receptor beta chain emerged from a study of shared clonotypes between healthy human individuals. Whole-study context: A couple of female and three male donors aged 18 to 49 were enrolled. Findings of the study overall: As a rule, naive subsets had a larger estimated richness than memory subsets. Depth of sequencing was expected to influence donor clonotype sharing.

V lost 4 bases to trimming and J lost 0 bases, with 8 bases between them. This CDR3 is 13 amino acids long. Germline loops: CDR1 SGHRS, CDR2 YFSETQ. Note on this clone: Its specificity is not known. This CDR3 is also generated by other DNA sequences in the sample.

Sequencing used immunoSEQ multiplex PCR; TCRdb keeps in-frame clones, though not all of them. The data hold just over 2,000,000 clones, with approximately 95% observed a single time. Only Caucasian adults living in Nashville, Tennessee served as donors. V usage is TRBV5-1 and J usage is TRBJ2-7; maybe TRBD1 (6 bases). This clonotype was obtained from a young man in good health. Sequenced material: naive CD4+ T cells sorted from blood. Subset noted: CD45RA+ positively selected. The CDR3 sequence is CASSPQGSYEQYF. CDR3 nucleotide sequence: TGCGCCAGCAGCCCACAGGGCTCCTACGAGCAGTACTTC.